The present T cell receptor (beta chain) was sequenced within a study of T cells in Graves' hyperthyroidism and ophthalmopathy (dated by TCRdb to the late 2010s). Concerning the study at large: Peripheral blood samples were taken at the time of initial diagnosis, prior to any treatment. The approximately 100 discovery patients were divided at random into training and test sets in a 7:3 ratio. To identify distinguishing TCR V-J signatures, a discovery cohort of 100 patients was used, comprising 40 to 45 with Graves' ophthalmopathy and 57 with stable Graves' hyperthyroidism. After blood sampling, hyperthyroidism patients were treated with methimazole at a starting dose of 30 mg daily, and ophthalmopathy patients were treated with high-dose intravenous methylprednisolone. According to the paper, TCR Vbeta CDR3 sequencing was carried out on about 140 peripheral blood samples, which came from about 45 ophthalmopathy, around 74 hyperthyroidism and 17 progressor patients. Prospective prediction of ophthalmopathy was tested in an independent validation cohort of 18 to 20 hyperthyroidism patients and around 16 patients who later progressed to ophthalmopathy. In addition, the study compared T-cell repertoires in thyroid tissue and in blood from about 6 Graves' hyperthyroidism patients. What the study reported, not specific to this receptor: During validation, the model predicted progression to ophthalmopathy a median of about 6.3 months ahead of onset, with more than 55% sensitivity and around 73% specificity. Ophthalmopathy was separated from stable hyperthyroidism by a 13 V-J signature model, with over 85% sensitivity and about 84% specificity obtained in cross-validation and 80%/75% obtained in testing. Most expanded thyroid clonotypes (frequency above 0.001) were also detected in blood, suggesting blood repertoires may reflect thyroid immune responses. Sample size was not statistically predetermined, and blinding of investigators to group allocation was not performed.

Amplification of TCR beta CDR3 regions was carried out from RNA transcripts. For the first round of RT-PCR on the TCR CDR3, the HTBI primer set was used together with the Qiagen OneStep RT-PCR kit. A second multiplex PCR round built the libraries, followed by size selection and purification. Sequencing of the libraries was done on an Illumina HiSeq2000 using paired-end 100 bp reads. In the source study's methods: SOAPnuke was used to process the raw data, throwing out any read that contained adapters or uncalled bases, had a mean Phred below 15, or lacked an exact constant-primer or identifier match. High-quality paired reads were merged with COPE v1.2.5, and unique nucleotide sequences were defined as clonotypes. Clonotypes were aligned to IMGT TRBV, TRBD and TRBJ reference segments using MiTCR v1.1. The analysis included only V-J combinations with a frequency above 0.0001, which together covered 99% to 99.2% of the repertoires. The TCS score was defined as the ratio of F50 (clonal expansion) to E x V (chaos), calculated using BLOSUM62-based TCRdist between CDR3 peptides within each V-J. Welch's t-statistics and random forest reduced around 510 V-J features to about 12, which were used in a naive Bayes classifier (R e1071). Using fastp trimming at Q25 and MiXCR clonotype assembly, TCRdb reanalyzed the public sequencing data and kept in-frame beta chains. Every CDR3 protein is listed once, alongside the most common genes and DNA of its rows. The V and J calls, along with clone size, are taken from TCRdb and not from the paper's own processing. The sample includes roughly 290,000 distinct CDR3 sequences, with 15% to 20% observed a single time. The ten largest clones capture around 61% of the sample.

This clonotype was seen only a few times. What antigen it recognizes has not been identified. No qualities accompany the bases; no much larger clone lies one base away. V is clipped by 2 bases and J by 0 bases, and the sequence between their germline boundaries is 8 bases long. There are 15 amino acids in the CDR3, from cysteine to phenylalanine inclusive. This entry keeps only the CDR3 DNA: 45 bases, framed from base 1. As encoded in the germline V gene, CDR1 is KGHSH while CDR2 is LQKENI. Ophthalmopathy patients had moderately to severely active disease, Clinical Activity Score of at least 3, NOSPECS grade of at least 4, and duration under 3 months. Patients with uncontrolled infections, other autoimmune diseases, pregnancy or lactation were excluded. Diagnoses were established on the basis of clinical symptoms, serum thyroxine and TRAb, thyroid ultrasound, and orbital computed tomography. Ficoll-Paque density gradient centrifugation was used to isolate PBMCs from 9.5 to 10 ml of fresh peripheral blood. Trizol reagent was used to extract total RNA, and RNA quality was then checked on an Agilent 2100 Bioanalyzer.

The specimen sequenced was blood. This chain is built from TRBV18 and TRBJ1-3; D gene: possibly TRBD1, on 5 matching bases. The TCR sequence derives from a woman aged 55-69 years with Graves' ophthalmopathy. The CDR3 corresponds to CASSPTGRSGNTIYF. The sequenced DNA: TGTGCCAGCTCACCAACAGGACGCTCTGGAAACACCATATATTTT.